What follows is one TCR beta chain and its context. Data came from immunoSEQ multiplex PCR; TCRdb stores just in-frame clones and leaves some out. Of roughly 180,000 clones listed, approximately 80% were seen once; the top ten hold roughly 10%. This sample is part of a study of blood T cell repertoires in COVID-19. The germline V gene has CDR1 SNHLY and CDR2 FYNNEI. The CDR3 is 12 residues long. The sample comprised PBMCs or T cells enriched from blood (not recorded which). The receptor was derived from a man in his forties or fifties who had recovered from COVID-19. The gene calls are TRBV2 and TRBJ1-3; D ambiguous. The CDR3 spells CAGGIPGNTIYF. CDR3 DNA sequence: TGTGCAGGCGGGATACCTGGAAACACCATATATTTT.